The clone carrying this TCR beta chain was recorded a few times. Its antigen is unknown. Trimming removed 5 bases at V and 3 bases at J, with 8 bases between. The CDR3 is 13 residues long. The germline V gene encodes CDR1 MNHEY and CDR2 SVGEGT. Making TCR cDNA involved 5'RACE template switching, which added UMIs and a universal primer site. TCRdb used MiXCR to reprocess the 5' RACE reads, holding one entry per CDR3 protein. The data contain about 580,000 distinct CDR3 sequences, less than 20% of them seen just once; the ten biggest clones take up approximately 15%. This specimen comes from a study of T cells after yellow fever vaccination. Study-wide context: Researchers used SMART-Seq v4 Ultra Low Input to prepare fractions that had low cell numbers.

Notes on the study in general: Sorted repertoires could include abundant contaminating clonotypes from bulk cells.

This TCR was recovered from a young man who received the YFV17D yellow fever vaccine. The specimen comprised PBMCs, sampled roughly 5 days after the first yellow fever vaccination. The chain combines TRBV6-2 or TRBV6-3 with TRBJ1-5; D remains ambiguous. DNA of the CDR3: TGTGCCAGCAGTAACCAGCTCAATCAGCCCCAGCATTTT. It translates to CASSNQLNQPQHF.